A single T cell receptor (beta chain) is shown here with its context. The data stem from a study of regulatory T cells in long-lasting Graves disease. As for the study in general: Recently diagnosed Graves' patients had received antithyroid drugs for under 3 months.

Germline loops: CDR1 SGDLS, CDR2 YYNGEE. This CDR3 region has 13 residues. V gave up 4 bases and J gave up 8 bases, with 15 bases separating them. Regarding time point: newly diagnosed GD, antithyroid drugs for less than 3 months. After RNA was extracted from PBMCs, the TCR library was made from it. CDR3 regions were amplified by Arm-PCR using iRepertoire HTBI primers to build TCR beta libraries. Each CDR3 protein gets one entry after TCRdb re-called the multiplex PCR reads with MiXCR. The table shows roughly 560,000 distinct CDR3 sequences, with roughly 15% occurring only once. The sample also formed part of further work on T cells in Graves' hyperthyroidism and ophthalmopathy. That source reports: Patients between 18 and 65 years old had hyperthyroidism, newly diagnosed and lasting under 2 months. Blood also contained most expanded thyroid clonotypes above 0.001.

Here the sequenced sample was peripheral blood mononuclear cells (PBMCs), taken at new diagnosis, from a patient treated with antithyroid drugs. The gene calls are TRBV9 and TRBJ1-2; weak D call: TRBD1 (6 bases). This TCR was sampled from a woman aged 40-60 years with Graves disease. The CDR3 nucleotides read TGTGCCAGCAGCCGGGACATCAAGATAGGCTACACCTTC. Translating it yields CASSRDIKIGYTF.